This T cell receptor beta chain was sequenced during a study of Tregs in tolerant kidney transplant recipients. Germline assignment: CDR1 PRHDT and CDR2 FYEKMQ (reference sequence). The CDR3 extends over 16 amino acids. V lost 4 bases, J lost 5 bases, and 7 bases stayed unmatched. Repertoires were generated with immunoSEQ multiplex PCR, while TCRdb's copy carries only in-frame clones and drops some. There are under 95,000 clones in the sample; more than 85% occur only once, and approximately 0.37% lies in the top ten. The chain carries TRBV13 and TRBJ2-1; 11 nucleotides align to TRBD2. Here the sequenced sample was Tregs from blood, taken before the transplant. This clonotype was sampled from a human donor who received a combined kidney and bone marrow transplant. This CDR3 reads CASSWETSGTDNEQFF. Written as DNA, the CDR3 is TGTGCCAGCAGCTGGGAGACTAGCGGGACTGACAATGAGCAGTTCTTC.